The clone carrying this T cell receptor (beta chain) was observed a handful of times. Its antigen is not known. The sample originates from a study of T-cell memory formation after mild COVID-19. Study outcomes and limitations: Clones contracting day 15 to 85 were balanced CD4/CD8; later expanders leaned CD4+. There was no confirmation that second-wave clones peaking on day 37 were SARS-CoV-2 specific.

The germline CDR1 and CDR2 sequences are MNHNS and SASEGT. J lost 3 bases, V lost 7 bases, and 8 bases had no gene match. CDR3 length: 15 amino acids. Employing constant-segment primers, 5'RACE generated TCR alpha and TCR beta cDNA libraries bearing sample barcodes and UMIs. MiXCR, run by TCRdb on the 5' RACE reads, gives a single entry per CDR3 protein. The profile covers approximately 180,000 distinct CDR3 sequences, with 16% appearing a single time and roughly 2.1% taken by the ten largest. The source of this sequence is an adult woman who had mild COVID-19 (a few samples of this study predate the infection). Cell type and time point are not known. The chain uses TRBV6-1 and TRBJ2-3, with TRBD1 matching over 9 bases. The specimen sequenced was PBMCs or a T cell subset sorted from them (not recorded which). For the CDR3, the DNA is TGTGCCAGCACCAAAGGGACAGGGAGAACAGATACGCAGTATTTT. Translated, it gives CASTKGTGRTDTQYF.